This TCR beta chain was recorded in a study of type 1 and type 2 diabetes patients. Study information: Across the study, about 19,000,000 paired-end reads were produced. Study findings and constraints: With limited T2D and control samples, some T1D-only expanded clones may not be T1D-specific.

As for this clonotype: Its target is not known.

The CDR3 has 16 residues. The V gene end was trimmed by 7 bases and the J gene end by 3 bases; junction bases not matched to a gene: 12. Other autoimmune diseases and infections within the past four weeks excluded donors. PCR was run on genomic DNA. Amplification of the beta chain CDR3 used 30 forward and 13 reverse multiplex primers. TCRdb re-called the multiplex PCR reads with MiXCR, one entry per CDR3 protein. In the table there are 250,000 or so distinct CDR3 sequences, 45% to 60% of which are singletons. Sample: peripheral blood mononuclear cells (PBMCs). This TCR came from a man younger than 30 with type 2 diabetes. The V and J genes are TRBV12-3 or TRBV12-4 and TRBJ2-7; TRBD2 aligns across 10 bases. The CDR3 spells CASIDNKAGGHYEQYF. The DNA for the CDR3 is TGTGCCAGCATCGATAACAAAGCGGGAGGGCACTACGAGCAGTACTTC.